The clone carrying this T cell receptor beta chain was seen a few times. The entry originates in a study of T cells in Graves' hyperthyroidism and ophthalmopathy. For the study at large: The authors collected peripheral blood at initial diagnosis, before any treatment.

Template material for amplifying TCR beta CDR3 regions consisted of RNA transcripts. First-round RT-PCR with HTBI primers amplified the TCR CDR3 region. TCRdb re-called the multiplex PCR reads with MiXCR, one entry per CDR3 protein. This table has around 400,000 distinct CDR3 sequences, 25% appearing once. The length of the CDR3 is 16 residues. CDR1 PRHDT and CDR2 FYEKMQ come from the germline V gene (reference sequence). J was trimmed by 1 base and V by 0 bases; bases with no gene match: 4. The V and J genes are TRBV13 and TRBJ2-3, with TRBD1 matching 7 bases. The receptor was isolated from a man aged 50-60 years with Graves' hyperthyroidism. The specimen was blood. The CDR3 nucleotides are TGTGCCAGCAGCTTAGGCCCCGGGACAGGCACAGATACGCAGTATTTT. Residues: CASSLGPGTGTDTQYF.